This is a list of T cell receptor beta chains from one sample in a study of shared clonotypes between healthy human individuals. Sequencing used immunoSEQ multiplex PCR; TCRdb keeps in-frame clones, though not all of them. The sample lists about 110,000 clones; roughly two thirds were seen once. The specimen was memory CD8+ T cells sorted from blood. The receptors originated from a woman aged 30 to 39 in good health. The CDR3 runs from the conserved cysteine through the conserved F or W. Each record gives: D gene, V gene, J gene, clone size, CDR3 DNA, CDR3 protein. A D gene is named only where the DNA matches it firmly. Clone size, where shown, is once, few, many, or a class for clones that have expanded.

d_gene: NA; v_gene: TRBV2; j_gene: TRBJ1-2; abundance: NA; CDR3nt: TGTGCCAGCAGTGATGGAAGGGGGGAAGCTAACTATGGCTACACCTTC; CDR3aa: CASSDGRGEANYGYTF
d_gene: NA; v_gene: TRBV5-1; j_gene: TRBJ1-4; abundance: once; CDR3nt: TGCGCCAGCAGCTTGGCCGTTACCTCCGGGGGTGAAAAACTGTTTTTT; CDR3aa: CASSLAVTSGGEKLFF
d_gene: NA; v_gene: TRBV29-1; j_gene: TRBJ2-7; abundance: many; CDR3nt: TGCAGCGTTGAGCCGGAGGCAGGTATGGAGCAGTACTTC; CDR3aa: CSVEPEAGMEQYF
d_gene: NA; v_gene: TRBV21-1; j_gene: TRBJ1-1; abundance: once; CDR3nt: TGTGCCTCTCCCCCCCGGCGAAACACTGAAGCTTTCTTT; CDR3aa: CASPPRRNTEAFF
d_gene: NA; v_gene: TRBV4-2; j_gene: TRBJ1-1; abundance: NA; CDR3nt: TGTGCCAGCAGCCAAGATGATCCTTTCGAGGGACCTGAAGCTTTCTTT; CDR3aa: CASSQDDPFEGPEAFF
d_gene: TRBD1; v_gene: TRBV5-4; j_gene: TRBJ1-2; abundance: NA; CDR3nt: TGTGCCAGCAGCTTGGGCGACAGGGGGGTTTATGGCTACACCTTC; CDR3aa: CASSLGDRGVYGYTF
d_gene: TRBD1; v_gene: TRBV25-1; j_gene: TRBJ2-5; abundance: NA; CDR3nt: TGTGCCAGCAGTGCAGCCCTCACAGGGGACCAAGAGACCCAGTACTTC; CDR3aa: CASSAALTGDQETQYF
d_gene: NA; v_gene: TRBV5-2; j_gene: TRBJ1-1; abundance: NA; CDR3nt: TGCGCCAGCAGCCAAGCTGCCACTGAAGCTTTCTTT; CDR3aa: CASSQAATEAFF
d_gene: TRBD2; v_gene: TRBV4-2; j_gene: TRBJ2-4; abundance: NA; CDR3nt: TGTGCCAGCAGCCAAAGGACTAGCAGGGACATTCAGTACTTC; CDR3aa: CASSQRTSRDIQYF
d_gene: NA; v_gene: TRBV18; j_gene: TRBJ2-7; abundance: NA; CDR3nt: TGTGCCAGCTCACCGGGACGGCCGAGGGACGAGCAGTACTTC; CDR3aa: CASSPGRPRDEQYF
d_gene: NA; v_gene: TRBV11-2; j_gene: TRBJ2-7; abundance: NA; CDR3nt: TGTGCCAGCAGCTTAGAAGGGGCGAACCACGAGCAGTACTTC; CDR3aa: CASSLEGANHEQYF
d_gene: TRBD2; v_gene: TRBV27; j_gene: TRBJ2-1; abundance: once; CDR3nt: TGTGCCAGCAACTCACTAGCGGGAGAGGATGAGCAGTTCTTC; CDR3aa: CASNSLAGEDEQFF
d_gene: NA; v_gene: TRBV28; j_gene: TRBJ2-1; abundance: few; CDR3nt: TGTGCCAGCAGTTTACTAATCGGCTCCTACAATGAGCAGTTCTTC; CDR3aa: CASSLLIGSYNEQFF
d_gene: TRBD2; v_gene: TRBV28; j_gene: TRBJ2-1; abundance: NA; CDR3nt: TGTGCCAGCAGTGTACTAGCGGAGGGCAGTGAGCAGTTCTTC; CDR3aa: CASSVLAEGSEQFF
d_gene: NA; v_gene: TRBV9; j_gene: TRBJ1-1; abundance: NA; CDR3nt: TGTGCCAGCAGCGTATCGAACACTGAAGCTTTCTTT; CDR3aa: CASSVSNTEAFF
d_gene: TRBD1; v_gene: TRBV5-1; j_gene: TRBJ2-7; abundance: NA; CDR3nt: TGCGCCAGCAGCGTTGACAGGGGCCCCTACGAGCAGTACTTC; CDR3aa: CASSVDRGPYEQYF
d_gene: TRBD2; v_gene: TRBV5-1; j_gene: TRBJ2-1; abundance: few; CDR3nt: TGCGCCAGCGGTCTAGCGGGATACAATGAGCAGTTCTTC; CDR3aa: CASGLAGYNEQFF
d_gene: NA; v_gene: TRBV11-3; j_gene: TRBJ2-3; abundance: many; CDR3nt: TGTGCCAGCAGCTTAGGCGAAGGGACCACAGATACGCAGTATTTT; CDR3aa: CASSLGEGTTDTQYF
d_gene: TRBD1; v_gene: TRBV4-1; j_gene: TRBJ1-2; abundance: NA; CDR3nt: TGCGCCAGCAGCCACCGAACAGGGGATAGCTATGGCTACACCTTC; CDR3aa: CASSHRTGDSYGYTF
d_gene: NA; v_gene: TRBV1; j_gene: TRBJ2-3; abundance: NA; CDR3nt: TGCACCAGCAGCCCCGAACCGGACGCGGGAGATCCAGATACGCAGTATTTT; CDR3aa: CTSSPEPDAGDPDTQYF
d_gene: TRBD2; v_gene: TRBV23-1; j_gene: TRBJ2-1; abundance: NA; CDR3nt: TGCGCCAGCAGTCTCCGGACTAGCGGGAGGGGTGAGCAGTTCTTC; CDR3aa: CASSLRTSGRGEQFF
d_gene: NA; v_gene: TRBV7-6; j_gene: TRBJ2-7; abundance: few; CDR3nt: TGTGCCAGCAGTTCCAAGATAGACGGAACGGGCCCCTACGAGCAGTACTTC; CDR3aa: CASSSKIDGTGPYEQYF
d_gene: NA; v_gene: TRBV21-1; j_gene: TRBJ2-1; abundance: NA; CDR3nt: TGTGCCAGAGGGTACGGACTAGCCTTTTTAGTAGAGCAGTTCTTC; CDR3aa: CARGYGLAFLVEQFF
d_gene: NA; v_gene: TRBV27; j_gene: TRBJ1-5; abundance: NA; CDR3nt: TGTGCCAGCAGTTACAATCAAGGCAATCAGCCCCAGCATTTT; CDR3aa: CASSYNQGNQPQHF
d_gene: NA; v_gene: TRBV5-6; j_gene: TRBJ2-4; abundance: NA; CDR3nt: TGTGCCAGCAGCCCGGGCCCTCGAACGGCAGCCAAAAACATTCAGTACTTC; CDR3aa: CASSPGPRTAAKNIQYF
d_gene: TRBD1; v_gene: TRBV10-2; j_gene: TRBJ1-2; abundance: NA; CDR3nt: TGCGCCAGCAGAGGGGACAGGGACTTTGGCTACACCTTC; CDR3aa: CASRGDRDFGYTF
d_gene: TRBD2; v_gene: TRBV4-1; j_gene: TRBJ2-3; abundance: NA; CDR3nt: TGCGCCAGCAGCCAGCAATGGACTAGCGGGAGGGCAGATACGCAGTATTTT; CDR3aa: CASSQQWTSGRADTQYF
d_gene: NA; v_gene: TRBV6-4; j_gene: TRBJ2-1; abundance: NA; CDR3nt: TGTGCCAGCAGTGACGAGGCAGAGACCAATGAGCAGTTCTTC; CDR3aa: CASSDEAETNEQFF
d_gene: NA; v_gene: TRBV5-6; j_gene: TRBJ2-5; abundance: NA; CDR3nt: TGTGCCAGCAGCTTGTGGGCGATCCAAGAGACCCAGTACTTC; CDR3aa: CASSLWAIQETQYF
d_gene: NA; v_gene: TRBV5-1; j_gene: TRBJ2-7; abundance: NA; CDR3nt: TGCGCCAGCAGCCTTCAGGCGAGCTCCTACGAGCAGTACTTC; CDR3aa: CASSLQASSYEQYF
d_gene: NA; v_gene: TRBV12-2; j_gene: TRBJ2-7; abundance: NA; CDR3nt: TGTGCAAGTCGCTTAGTTTGCGACCGAAATACTCCCTACGAGCAGTACTTC; CDR3aa: CASRLVCDRNTPYEQYF
d_gene: TRBD2; v_gene: TRBV11-3; j_gene: TRBJ2-7; abundance: NA; CDR3nt: TGTGCCAGCAGCCCTTACGGTTGGCGGGAGGCTTCCTACGAGCAGTACTTC; CDR3aa: CASSPYGWREASYEQYF
d_gene: NA; v_gene: TRBV11-1; j_gene: TRBJ2-2; abundance: once; CDR3nt: TGTGCCAGCAGCTCCAACACCGGGGAGCTGTTTTTT; CDR3aa: CASSSNTGELFF
d_gene: TRBD2; v_gene: TRBV6-4; j_gene: TRBJ2-3; abundance: NA; CDR3nt: TGTGCCAGCAGTGAGGCTAGCGGGAGCGCAGATACGCAGTATTTT; CDR3aa: CASSEASGSADTQYF
d_gene: NA; v_gene: TRBV5-1; j_gene: TRBJ2-1; abundance: NA; CDR3nt: TGCGCCAGCAGCTTGTATGTCGGACGGAACAATGAGCAGTTCTTC; CDR3aa: CASSLYVGRNNEQFF
d_gene: NA; v_gene: TRBV19; j_gene: TRBJ2-7; abundance: many; CDR3nt: TGTGCCAGTACCCAAGCGGAGGGGCGGTACGAGCAGTACTTC; CDR3aa: CASTQAEGRYEQYF
d_gene: NA; v_gene: TRBV4-1; j_gene: TRBJ1-2; abundance: NA; CDR3nt: TGCGCCAGCAGCCAAGATCTGGAGACGGGGTACTATGGCTACACCTTC; CDR3aa: CASSQDLETGYYGYTF
d_gene: TRBD2; v_gene: TRBV4-2; j_gene: TRBJ2-7; abundance: many; CDR3nt: TGTGCCAGCAGCCTCGCTAGCGGGAGTGCCGAGCAGTACTTC; CDR3aa: CASSLASGSAEQYF
d_gene: NA; v_gene: TRBV15; j_gene: TRBJ2-5; abundance: NA; CDR3nt: TGTGCCACCAGCAGAGTATTTGGGACGCCGGAGCAGTACTTC; CDR3aa: CATSRVFGTPEQYF
d_gene: TRBD2; v_gene: TRBV19; j_gene: TRBJ2-2; abundance: NA; CDR3nt: TGTGCCAGTAGCCGACTAGCGGGAGTGTACACCGGGGAGCTGTTTTTT; CDR3aa: CASSRLAGVYTGELFF
d_gene: TRBD1; v_gene: TRBV19; j_gene: TRBJ1-5; abundance: few; CDR3nt: TGTGCCAGTACGGGACAGATCAATCAGCCCCAGCATTTT; CDR3aa: CASTGQINQPQHF
d_gene: NA; v_gene: TRBV2; j_gene: TRBJ1-2; abundance: few; CDR3nt: TGTGCCAGCAGCGACGCCTACAGGGTGGACTATGGCTACACCTTC; CDR3aa: CASSDAYRVDYGYTF
d_gene: NA; v_gene: TRBV4-1; j_gene: TRBJ1-2; abundance: NA; CDR3nt: TGCGCCAGCAGCCAAGCACTAAGCGAAGCTTTATATGGCTACACCTTC; CDR3aa: CASSQALSEALYGYTF
d_gene: NA; v_gene: TRBV6-5; j_gene: TRBJ1-4; abundance: once; CDR3nt: TGTGCCAGCAGACCTAGGGGAGGACTGGAAAAACTGTTTTTT; CDR3aa: CASRPRGGLEKLFF
d_gene: NA; v_gene: TRBV14; j_gene: TRBJ2-1; abundance: NA; CDR3nt: TGTGCCAGCAGCCCCCAACCCTACTATGAGCAGTTCTTC; CDR3aa: CASSPQPYYEQFF
d_gene: TRBD1; v_gene: TRBV27; j_gene: TRBJ1-5; abundance: NA; CDR3nt: TGTGCCAGCAGTCCGCGGACAGGGCGCTTTAATCAGCCCCAGCATTTT; CDR3aa: CASSPRTGRFNQPQHF
d_gene: TRBD1; v_gene: TRBV19; j_gene: TRBJ2-7; abundance: few; CDR3nt: TGTGCCAGTAGTGTCACAGGGGGATCTTTCCACGAGCAGTACTTC; CDR3aa: CASSVTGGSFHEQYF
d_gene: NA; v_gene: TRBV6-1; j_gene: TRBJ2-5; abundance: once; CDR3nt: TGTGCCAGCAGGGAACGGGGACACTTCGGGATCGAGACCCAGTACTTC; CDR3aa: CASRERGHFGIETQYF
d_gene: NA; v_gene: TRBV5-4; j_gene: TRBJ2-7; abundance: few; CDR3nt: TGTGCCAGCAGCTTCGGGGTCTACGAGCAGTACTTC; CDR3aa: CASSFGVYEQYF
d_gene: NA; v_gene: TRBV19; j_gene: TRBJ2-4; abundance: NA; CDR3nt: TGTGCCAGTAGTATATTTCCCGGGATCAAAAACATTCAGTACTTC; CDR3aa: CASSIFPGIKNIQYF
d_gene: NA; v_gene: TRBV29-1; j_gene: TRBJ1-2; abundance: NA; CDR3nt: TGCAGCGTTGCGGGGGCAGAGCCACCCTTTTTCTATGGCTACACCTTC; CDR3aa: CSVAGAEPPFFYGYTF
d_gene: TRBD2; v_gene: TRBV15; j_gene: TRBJ2-7; abundance: NA; CDR3nt: TGTGCCACCAGCAGGCGGGAGGCGATCTACGAGCAGTACTTC; CDR3aa: CATSRREAIYEQYF
d_gene: NA; v_gene: TRBV28; j_gene: TRBJ2-7; abundance: few; CDR3nt: TGTGCCAGCAGCGACCAAGCGGGACAGATCGCCTACGAGCAGTACTTC; CDR3aa: CASSDQAGQIAYEQYF
d_gene: NA; v_gene: TRBV7-9; j_gene: TRBJ2-7; abundance: NA; CDR3nt: TGTGCCAGCAGCTTAAAAGGGTTCCTCTCCTACGAGCAGTACTTC; CDR3aa: CASSLKGFLSYEQYF
d_gene: NA; v_gene: TRBV27; j_gene: TRBJ1-5; abundance: NA; CDR3nt: TGTGCCAGCAGAGGGGACGGGCCAAATCAGCCCCAGCATTTT; CDR3aa: CASRGDGPNQPQHF
d_gene: NA; v_gene: TRBV6-5; j_gene: TRBJ2-7; abundance: NA; CDR3nt: TGTGCCAGCAGTTCTCGAGGGTCTTCCTACGAGCAGTACTTC; CDR3aa: CASSSRGSSYEQYF
d_gene: TRBD2; v_gene: TRBV27; j_gene: TRBJ2-7; abundance: NA; CDR3nt: TGTGCCAGCAGTCCATCTAGCGGGAGGATGGTATACGAGCAGTACTTC; CDR3aa: CASSPSSGRMVYEQYF